These T cell receptor beta chains were read from a single sample in a study of patients and donors after allogeneic stem cell transplantation. TCRdb fed the RT-PCR reads into MiXCR, producing one record per CDR3 protein. The table records 900,000 to 1,000,000 distinct CDR3 sequences, about a sixth of them present only once. The sequenced sample was blood, either unsorted or a sorted T cell fraction (not recorded which). The receptors shown here come from a human donor who was either an allogeneic HSCT recipient or a stem cell or donor lymphocyte infusion donor (not recorded which). It is not recorded whose cells these are; they may come from a transplant donor. CDR3s include the opening cysteine and the closing phenylalanine or tryptophan. D genes are given only for firm matches. A row's size may be missing; if present it is once, few, many or a size class.

.,TRBJ2-7,TRBV9,TRBD1,TGTGCCAGCAGCGGACAAAGCGGGACAGGGGGCCACGAGCAGTACTTC,CASSGQSGTGGHEQYF
few,TRBJ2-5,TRBV15,.,TGTGCCACCAGCAGAGAGGGGGATGGGACCCAGTACTTC,CATSREGDGTQYF
.,TRBJ2-2,TRBV7-2,TRBD1,TGTGCCAGCAGATCCCCGGGACAGGGAACGGGCACCGGGGAGCTGTTTTTT,CASRSPGQGTGTGELFF
.,TRBJ2-5,TRBV10-3,.,TGTGCCACCCGGCCCCCGGTCCAAGAGACCCAGTACTTC,CATRPPVQETQYF
.,TRBJ1-2,TRBV15,TRBD1,TGTGCCACCAGAGGCTACCGGGACAGCCTCTATGGCTACACCTTC,CATRGYRDSLYGYTF
few,TRBJ2-7,TRBV25-1,.,TGTGCCAGCAGTGGCTCAGGGGTCTACGAGCAGTACTTC,CASSGSGVYEQYF
few,TRBJ2-3,TRBV20-1,TRBD2,TGCAGTGCTAGAGCTACGGGACTAGCGGGGGGTACAGATACGCAGTATTTT,CSARATGLAGGTDTQYF
.,TRBJ2-1,TRBV9,.,TGTGCCAGCAGCGTAAAGGACGGATACCTCAATGAGCAGTTCTTC,CASSVKDGYLNEQFF
few,TRBJ1-6,TRBV20-1,.,TGCAGTGCTAGAGATGCCAGGACAGCCGTAAGATCACCCCTCCACTTT,CSARDARTAVRSPLHF
.,TRBJ2-5,TRBV5-1,TRBD2,TGCGCCAGCAGCTTGGGCTCAGCGGGAGCGGAGACCCAGTACTTC,CASSLGSAGAETQYF